These 23 T cell receptor beta chains originate from one sample sequenced in a study of identical twins. One entry per CDR3 protein results from TCRdb running MiXCR on the 5' RACE reads. The table records approximately 220,000 distinct CDR3 sequences, less than 8% of them present only once. This sample also belongs to another study, concerning yellow fever vaccine responses in identical twins.

The source material was memory (CD45RO+) T cells sorted from blood. The receptors come from a woman aged 18-29 years in good health.

This clonotype has a handful of counts. The rearrangement joins TRBV2 to TRBJ2-2; D is uncertain. V lost 1 base to trimming and J lost 2 bases, with 5 bases between them. CDR1 SNHLY and CDR2 FYNNEI come from the germline V gene. This CDR3 spans 14 amino acids. DNA for the CDR3: TGTGCCAGCAGTGAAGGGACCAACACCGGGGAGCTGTTTTTT. Its translation: CASSEGTNTGELFF.

This clonotype was counted a few times. The chain recombines TRBV7-2 with TRBJ1-1; no clear D gene. CDR1 is SGHTA and CDR2 is FQGNSA in the germline V gene. Trimming took off 5 bases at V and 10 bases at J, with 14 bases between the two ends. This CDR3 comprises 12 residues. In DNA form, the CDR3 reads TGTGCCAGCAGCCCTGACGGGGTTGGAGCTTTCTTT. Translating it yields CASSPDGVGAFF.

The chain joins TRBV20-1 to TRBJ1-5; maybe TRBD1 (5 bases). V dropped 7 bases and J dropped 3 bases, with 13 bases sitting between them. Germline V gives CDR1 DFQATT, CDR2 SNEGSKA (reference sequence). The CDR3 is made up of 13 amino acids. CDR3 sequence reads: CSGTGRNNQPQHF. The CDR3 bases are TGCAGTGGCACGGGACGGAACAATCAGCCCCAGCATTTT.

This clonotype has only a few counts. The genes are TRBV7-3 and TRBJ2-1; no clear D. The CDR3 contains 12 residues. Germline assignment: CDR1 SGHTA and CDR2 FQGTGA. Trimming cost V 5 bases and J 7 bases, with 9 bases left between them. The CDR3 protein is CASSPPLNEQFF. The DNA for the CDR3 is TGTGCCAGCAGCCCCCCATTGAATGAGCAGTTCTTC.

The rearrangement uses TRBV18 and TRBJ2-3; tentatively, D is TRBD2 (5 bases). Germline V CDR1 and CDR2: KGHSH, LQKENI. The V end lost 6 bases, the J end lost 3 bases, and 13 bases lay between the germline ends. CDR3 size: 14 residues. The CDR3 is CASSEKGGTDTQYF. The CDR3, as DNA: TGTGCCAGCTCCGAGAAAGGAGGAACAGATACGCAGTATTTT.

In this sample, this clonotype turned up a few times. J is TRBJ2-5 and V is TRBV11-2; TRBD2 agrees at 7 bases. The CDR3 loop spans 16 amino acids. CDR1 SGHAT and CDR2 FQNNGV come from the germline V gene. Losses at the gene ends were 1 base for V and 5 bases for J; bases not matched to a gene: 10. Here the CDR3 reads CASSLVSGNAFETQYF. CDR3 coding DNA: TGTGCCAGCAGCTTAGTCAGCGGGAACGCGTTTGAGACCCAGTACTTC.

Details on this clonotype: This may be a read error: a much more frequent sequence differs by one nucleotide. This CDR3 is CASRTYNEQFF. The CDR3 nucleotides are TGTGCCAGCAGAACCTACAATGAGCAGTTCTTC. The chain joins TRBV28 to TRBJ2-1; no clear D. This CDR3 is 11 amino acids long. V dropped 6 bases and J dropped 2 bases, with 2 bases sitting between them. Germline V gene sequence: CDR1 MDHEN, CDR2 SYDVKM.

The chain is built from TRBV18 and TRBJ2-7, with D hard to call. With 5 bases removed from V and 5 bases from J, the gap between germline ends came to 13 bases. This CDR3 is built from 13 residues. CDR1 is KGHSH and CDR2 is LQKENI in the germline V gene. CDR3 nucleotide sequence: TGTGCCAGCTCATCTCCGAATTCCGACGAGCAGTACTTC. It codes for CASSSPNSDEQYF.

V usage is TRBV6-6 and J usage is TRBJ2-3; D uncertain. The V gene lost 2 bases and the J gene lost 5 bases, with 5 bases spanning the gap. Germline CDR1 reads MNHNY; CDR2 reads SVGAGI (reference sequence). The CDR3 runs 12 residues. The CDR3 region has the DNA TGTGCCAGCAGTTACGTCGAAGATACGCAGTATTTT. Protein sequence: CASSYVEDTQYF.

This clonotype has ten or more counts. The chain combines TRBV2 with TRBJ2-7; D gene uncertain. CDR1 and CDR2 (germline): SNHLY, FYNNEI. V was trimmed by 6 bases and J by 6 bases, leaving 9 bases between them. The CDR3 has 11 residues. CDR3 sequence (DNA): TGTGCCAGCAGCCCCCCTCCCGAGCAGTACTTC. Translating it yields CASSPPPEQYF. The entire variable domain, with the rest obtained from reference TRBV2 and TRBJ2-7, is as follows: EPEVTQTPSHQVTQMGQEVILRCVPISNHLYFYWYRQILGQKVEFLVSFYNNEISEKSEIFDDQFSVERPDGSNFTLKIRSTKLEDSAMYFCASSPPPEQYFGPGTRLTVT.

V is TRBV7-8 and J is TRBJ2-1; TRBD1 or TRBD2 may be the D gene (5 bases each). CDR1 is SGHVS, CDR2 FQNEAQ, per germline. This CDR3 is built from 15 residues. V shed 4 bases and J shed 5 bases, with 15 bases lying between them. CDR3 sequence: CASSSNGGRHNEQFF. The DNA for the CDR3 is TGTGCCAGCAGCTCCAATGGGGGACGCCACAATGAGCAGTTCTTC.

This clonotype was found a few times. V is TRBV28 and J is TRBJ2-7, with D perhaps TRBD1 (5 bases). The CDR3 consists of 15 residues. Germline V lookup: CDR1 MDHEN, CDR2 SYDVKM. V lost 3 bases and J 1 base, leaving 13 bases between the germline ends. CDR3 nucleotide sequence: TGTGCCAGCAGTTTCACCACACAGGCGTCCTACGAGCAGTACTTC. Its translation is CASSFTTQASYEQYF. The full variable domain, rest sourced from reference TRBV28 and TRBJ2-7, is DVKVTQSSRYLVKRTGEKVFLECVQDMDHENMFWYRQDPGLGLRLIYFSYDVKMKEKGDIPEGYSVSREKKERFSLILESASTNQTSMYLCASSFTTQASYEQYFGPGTRLTVT.

This clonotype was counted at least ten times. The genes are TRBV7-9 and TRBJ2-3; 10 bases agree with TRBD2. The V gene end was trimmed by 4 bases and the J gene end by 5 bases; junction bases not matched to a gene: 12. Germline-derived CDR1 and CDR2 are SEHNR and FQNEAQ (reference sequence). The CDR3 has 17 amino acids. The CDR3 sequence is CASSSLTLAGEGDTQYF. The CDR3 DNA follows: TGTGCCAGCAGCTCTCTGACGCTAGCGGGAGAAGGAGATACGCAGTATTTT.

This clonotype was counted many times. V and J are TRBV29-1 and TRBJ2-7, with unresolved D. CDR3 length: 11 residues. Germline V gene lookup returns CDR1 SQVTM and CDR2 ANQGSEA. V lost 3 bases and J 3 bases, leaving 6 bases between the germline ends. The CDR3 nucleotides are TGCAGCGTTGATTACAACTACGAGCAGTACTTC. Protein sequence: CSVDYNYEQYF.

This clonotype was seen many times. Here the CDR3 reads CASSLSGSGKLFF. CDR3 bases: TGTGCCAGCAGCTTATCCGGGTCCGGGAAACTGTTTTTT. The V and J genes are TRBV7-9 and TRBJ1-4; no clear D. CDR1 and CDR2 (germline): SEHNR, FQNEAQ (reference sequence). This CDR3 contains 13 residues. V lost 2 bases, J lost 11 bases, and 12 bases lay in between.

This chain connects TRBV6-1 to TRBJ2-7; 7 bases are a match to TRBD1. J gave up 3 bases and V 6 bases, and 8 bases lay outside the gene matches. This CDR3 contains 14 residues. Germline V lookup: CDR1 MNHNS, CDR2 SASEGT. CDR3 sequence reads: CASRGDSYRYEQYF. The CDR3 DNA sequence: TGTGCCAGCAGGGGGGACAGTTATCGCTACGAGCAGTACTTC.

The table lists this clonotype with many counts. The rearrangement links TRBV6-1 to TRBJ2-2; D is ambiguous. Trimming left V 8 bases short and J 2 bases short, with 9 bases between. The CDR3 runs to 13 residues. The V gene's germline CDR1 is MNHNS and CDR2 SASEGT. In nucleotides, the CDR3 is TGTGCCAGCTTCGTACAAAACACCGGGGAGCTGTTTTTT. Translating it yields CASFVQNTGELFF.

The rearrangement uses TRBV15 and TRBJ2-7, with D perhaps TRBD1 (5 bases). Deletions cut 0 bases from V and 3 bases from J, with 9 bases between. From germline, CDR1 is LNHNV and CDR2 YYDKDF (reference sequence). The CDR3 contains 14 residues. CDR3 protein: CATSRDLDSYEQYF. CDR3 coding DNA: TGTGCCACCAGCAGAGATCTTGACAGCTACGAGCAGTACTTC.

This sequence joins TRBV28 and TRBJ1-3; maybe TRBD1 (6 bases). Germline V CDR1 and CDR2: MDHEN, SYDVKM. The V gene lost 6 bases and the J gene lost 11 bases, with 17 bases spanning the gap. The CDR3 length is 13 residues. CDR3 amino acids: CASSPGGGGPIYF. CDR3 coding DNA: TGTGCCAGCAGCCCAGGCGGGGGCGGACCCATATATTTT.

The rearrangement links TRBV4-3 to TRBJ2-7; 11 bases fit TRBD2. The V gene end was trimmed by 2 bases and the J gene end by 2 bases; junction bases not matched to a gene: 2. Germline V lookup: CDR1 LGHNA, CDR2 YSLEER. The CDR3 extends over 15 amino acids. The CDR3 loop is CASSQQLAGAYEQYF. The CDR3 nucleotides are TGCGCCAGCAGCCAACAACTAGCGGGGGCCTACGAGCAGTACTTC.

This clonotype was picked up many times. The chain carries TRBV5-1 and TRBJ2-1; D is undetermined. CDR1 and CDR2 from the germline V gene are SGHRS and YFSETQ. The CDR3 spans 14 residues. V lost 6 bases to trimming and J lost 1 base, with 11 bases between them. The CDR3 spells CASTGWRSYNEQFF. The CDR3 DNA sequence: TGCGCCAGCACCGGGTGGCGGTCCTACAATGAGCAGTTCTTC.

This clonotype was seen at least ten times. The rearrangement uses TRBV12-3 or TRBV12-4 and TRBJ1-2; D may be TRBD1 (5 bases). Between the trimmed V and J ends, which lost 5 bases and 8 bases, there was a span of 15 bases. The CDR3 sequence is 13 residues long. CDR3 DNA sequence: TGTGCCAGCAGTCCCCTGAAGTGGGGCGGCTACACCTTC. Protein: CASSPLKWGGYTF.

This clonotype was seen more than once but under ten times. The rearrangement uses TRBV29-1 and TRBJ2-1, with 8 positions matching TRBD2. Germline trimming cut 3 bases from V and 4 bases from J; bases unmatched to any gene: 2. Per germline, CDR1 SQVTM and CDR2 ANQGSEA. The CDR3 has 13 amino acids. CDR3 nucleotides: TGCAGCGTTGACACTAGCGGTTACAATGAGCAGTTCTTC. It is translated as CSVDTSGYNEQFF.